The 20 T cell receptor beta chains given below trace back to one sample, sequenced in a study of blood T cells in healthy people across ages. Then a second PCR, running about 6 to 11 cycles, was carried out with a sample-barcoded 5' primer and a J-beta primer mix. Each CDR3 protein gets one entry after TCRdb re-called the 5' RACE reads with MiXCR. This sample has around 940,000 distinct CDR3 sequences, with roughly 51% found just once. The sequenced sample consisted of blood. The receptor source for this set is a woman in her sixties in good health.

This clonotype has more than one count but fewer than ten. This chain joins TRBV12-3 or TRBV12-4 and TRBJ2-1; 7 nucleotides agree with TRBD2. CDR3 length equals 14 residues. J was trimmed by 3 bases and V by 7 bases; bases with no gene match: 6. CDR3: CASISGGDYNEQFF. DNA for the CDR3: TGTGCCAGCATTTCGGGGGGAGACTACAATGAGCAGTTCTTC.

The J gene is TRBJ2-3, the V gene TRBV7-6; a possible D gene is TRBD2 (6 bases). Germline-derived CDR1 and CDR2 are SGHVS and FNYEAQ. This CDR3 contains 15 residues. Trimming removed 2 bases from V and 4 bases from J, with 13 bases in between. CDR3 region: CASSLFGGGADTQYF. The CDR3 DNA follows: TGTGCCAGCAGCTTATTCGGTGGCGGGGCAGATACGCAGTATTTT.

The chain joins TRBV11-2 to TRBJ2-1, with 10 bases aligning to TRBD1. Germline V gene sequence: CDR1 SGHAT, CDR2 FQNNGV. The junction had 11 bases not matched to a gene; V was cut back by 4 bases and J by 5 bases. The length of the CDR3 is 17 residues. The CDR3 sequence is CASSSATGGSKDNEQFF. The CDR3 region has the DNA TGTGCCAGCAGCTCCGCGACAGGGGGCTCGAAAGACAATGAGCAGTTCTTC. Together with reference TRBV11-2 and TRBJ2-1, the CDR3 gives the full variable domain: EAGVAQSPRYKIIEKRQSVAFWCNPISGHATLYWYQQILGQGPKLLIQFQNNGVVDDSQLPKDRFSAERLKGVDSTLKIQPAKLEDSAVYLCASSSATGGSKDNEQFFGPGTRLTVL.

The chain uses TRBV11-2 and TRBJ2-7; TRBD2 matches 9 bases. The CDR3 runs 20 residues. J was trimmed by 3 bases and V by 2 bases; bases with no gene match: 20. In germline, CDR1 is SGHAT, CDR2 FQNNGV. The CDR3 DNA sequence: TGTGCCAGCAGCTTACCGTTGACTAGCGGCCCTAGTGAGTTCGGCTACGAGCAGTACTTC. This gives the protein CASSLPLTSGPSEFGYEQYF.

The chain combines TRBV6-1 with TRBJ2-3; perhaps TRBD2 as D (5 bases). The CDR3 is made up of 15 amino acids. V lost 1 base to trimming and J lost 6 bases, with 14 bases between them. Per germline, CDR1 MNHNS and CDR2 SASEGT. In DNA, the CDR3 is TGTGCCAGCAGTGAAGATGTGGGAGAGTTCGATACGCAGTATTTT. Its protein is CASSEDVGEFDTQYF.

The chain recombines TRBV6-2 or TRBV6-3 with TRBJ2-1; 12 bases fit TRBD2. Germline V lookup: CDR1 MNHEY, CDR2 SVGEGT. J was trimmed by 7 bases and V by 6 bases; bases with no gene match: 10. The CDR3 length is 16 residues. The CDR3 DNA reads as TGTGCCAGCAGCCAAATGTGGACTAGCGGGACGAATGAGCAGTTCTTC. Its protein product is CASSQMWTSGTNEQFF.

The chain couples TRBV20-1 to TRBJ2-1, with D tentatively TRBD2 (5 bases). The germline V gene encodes CDR1 DFQATT and CDR2 SNEGSKA (reference sequence). Trimming removed 1 base at V and 3 bases at J, with 10 bases between. This CDR3 spans 14 amino acids. The CDR3 region is CSARVSAYYNEQFF. The CDR3, as DNA: TGCAGTGCTAGAGTTAGCGCCTACTACAATGAGCAGTTCTTC.

Only a few counts were recorded for this clonotype. The V and J genes are TRBV7-9 and TRBJ2-6; the D gene is possibly TRBD2 (5 bases). Germline values: CDR1 SEHNR, CDR2 FQNEAQ (reference sequence). The CDR3 sequence is 15 residues long. V lost 6 bases to trimming and J lost 4 bases, with 13 bases between them. This chain's CDR3 is CASRDYNSGANVLTF. The CDR3, as DNA: TGTGCCAGCAGAGACTACAATTCCGGGGCCAACGTCCTGACTTTC.

This clonotype was seen a few times. The V and J genes are TRBV5-1 and TRBJ2-4; the match to TRBD1 covers 9 bases. The J call may be wrong; the DNA end is better matched by TRBJ2-7. From germline, CDR1 is SGHRS and CDR2 YFSETQ. This CDR3 region has 14 residues. The CDR3 bases are TGCGCCAGCAGCTCGACAGGGGGGACGGACGAGCAGTACTTC. Amino acid sequence: CASSSTGGTDEQYF.

Details on this clonotype: The germline gene is not matched at one end of the junction; a read error may be the cause. V and J are TRBV10-3 and TRBJ2-7; no clear D. This CDR3 is 12 amino acids long. Germline loops: CDR1 ENHRY, CDR2 SYGVKD. CDR3 DNA sequence: TGTGCCATTAGTGAGTTAGGGTTCCAGCAGTACTTC. Protein product: CAISELGFQQYF.

This sequence joins TRBV3-1 and TRBJ2-5; 13 bases match TRBD2. The DNA end is a closer match to TRBJ2-7, so the J assignment may be wrong. Per the germline V gene, CDR1 is LGHDT and CDR2 is YNNKEL (reference sequence). The CDR3 spans 15 residues. The DNA for the CDR3 is TGTGCCAGCAGCTATCGGACTAGCGGGAGTGGCGAGCAGTACTTC. Amino acids: CASSYRTSGSGEQYF.

This chain uses TRBV27 with TRBJ2-1; 8 bases are shared with TRBD1. CDR1 MNHEY and CDR2 SMNVEV come from the germline V gene (reference sequence). There are 13 residues in the CDR3. J was trimmed by 6 bases and V by 4 bases; bases with no gene match: 2. The CDR3 protein is CASSWQGANEQFF. As DNA, the CDR3 is TGTGCCAGCAGTTGGCAGGGGGCCAATGAGCAGTTCTTC.

The chain employs TRBV20-1 and TRBJ2-1; 10 bases align to TRBD2. The germline V gene encodes CDR1 DFQATT and CDR2 SNEGSKA (reference sequence). V gave up 0 bases and J gave up 4 bases; unmatched junction bases: 6. The CDR3 covers 16 residues. The CDR3 loop is CSARDATSGRYNEQFF. The CDR3 region has the DNA TGCAGTGCTAGAGATGCGACTAGCGGGCGGTACAATGAGCAGTTCTTC.

V gene TRBV27 combines with J gene TRBJ2-6, with D uncertain. The CDR3 contains 19 residues. Germline CDR1 and CDR2: MNHEY and SMNVEV (reference sequence). The germline V and J ends were trimmed by 3 bases and 0 bases, with 18 bases remaining between them. The CDR3 here is CASSFRQEIGRSGANVLTF. As DNA, the CDR3 is TGTGCCAGCAGTTTTCGTCAGGAGATAGGCCGCTCTGGGGCCAACGTCCTGACTTTC. The entire variable domain, with the rest obtained from reference TRBV27 and TRBJ2-6, is as follows: EAQVTQNPRYLITVTGKKLTVTCSQNMNHEYMSWYRQDPGLGLRQIYYSMNVEVTDKGDVPEGYKVSRKEKRNFPLILESPSPNQTSLYFCASSFRQEIGRSGANVLTFGAGSRLTVL.

The chain uses TRBV29-1 and TRBJ1-1, with 11 bases matching TRBD1. The CDR3 covers 13 residues. Germline loops: CDR1 SQVTM, CDR2 ANQGSEA. V trimming: 6 bases; J trimming: 1 base; junction bases outside the gene matches: 1. The CDR3 protein is CSVGTGGNTEAFF. CDR3 DNA: TGCAGCGTCGGGACAGGGGGGAACACTGAAGCTTTCTTT.

This rearrangement joins TRBV6-1 to TRBJ1-3; D uncertain. V lost 6 bases to trimming and J lost 4 bases, with 28 bases between them. The CDR3 covers 19 residues. CDR1 is MNHNS and CDR2 is SASEGT in the germline V gene. CDR3 sequence reads: CASRRMSLLERTGGNTIYF. DNA for the CDR3: TGTGCCAGCAGACGCATGTCGCTGCTGGAGCGCACGGGAGGAAACACCATATATTTT.

This clonotype was counted once. This rearrangement joins TRBV28 to TRBJ1-2; D is ambiguous. Germline lookup yields CDR1 MDHEN and CDR2 SYDVKM. There are 15 residues in the CDR3. Trimming shortened V by 6 bases and J by 5 bases, and 19 bases separated the two germline ends. As DNA, the CDR3 is TGTGCCAGCAGCCGCCACCAGGCAGGCCATTATGGCTACACCTTC. It codes for CASSRHQAGHYGYTF.

Points on this clonotype: Given a much more abundant clone one base away, this may be a read error. The gene calls are TRBV29-1 and TRBJ2-1; D is perhaps TRBD1 or TRBD2 (5 bases each). The CDR3 length is 13 residues. The ends were cut back, 4 bases at V and 13 bases at J, with 20 bases in the middle. Germline-derived CDR1 and CDR2 are SQVTM and ANQGSEA. The CDR3 loop reads CSVVSDGAGTQFF. For the CDR3, the DNA is TGCAGCGTTGTATCGGACGGGGCTGGGACCCAGTTCTTC.

This clonotype was observed a few times. This rearrangement joins TRBV30 to TRBJ2-7; D possibly uses TRBD1 or TRBD2 (5 bases each). CDR3 length: 14 residues. Looked up from germline, CDR1 is GTSNPN and CDR2 is SVGIG (reference sequence). Trimming cost V 5 bases and J 2 bases, with 16 bases left between them. The CDR3 is CAWGDLVRPYEQYF. CDR3 DNA sequence: TGTGCCTGGGGGGACCTAGTCCGCCCCTACGAGCAGTACTTC.

The chain links TRBV9 to TRBJ2-7; 7 positions agree with TRBD2. The V gene's germline CDR1 is SGDLS and CDR2 YYNGEE. This CDR3 region has 16 residues. J lost 6 bases, V lost 3 bases, and 15 bases had no gene match. As DNA, the CDR3 is TGTGCCAGCAGCGCCGCGGACATAGTTGGGGGGGTCGAGCAGTACTTC. Translating gives CASSAADIVGGVEQYF.